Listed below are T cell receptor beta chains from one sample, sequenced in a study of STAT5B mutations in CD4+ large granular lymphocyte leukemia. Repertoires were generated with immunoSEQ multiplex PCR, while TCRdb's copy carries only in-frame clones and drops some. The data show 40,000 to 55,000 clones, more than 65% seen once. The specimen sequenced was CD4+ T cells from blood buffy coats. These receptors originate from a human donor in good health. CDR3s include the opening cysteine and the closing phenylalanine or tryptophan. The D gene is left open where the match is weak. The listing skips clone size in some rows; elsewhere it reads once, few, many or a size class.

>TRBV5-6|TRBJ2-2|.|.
CASSLAWSGETGELFF
TGTGCCAGCAGCTTGGCGTGGTCAGGGGAAACCGGGGAGCTGTTTTTT
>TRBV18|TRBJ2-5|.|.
CASSLDNRGPQETQYF
TGTGCCAGCTCACTCGACAACCGGGGCCCCCAAGAGACCCAGTACTTC
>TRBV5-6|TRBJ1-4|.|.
CASSENAGKKNEKLFF
TGTGCCAGCAGCGAGAACGCAGGGAAAAAGAATGAAAAACTGTTTTTT
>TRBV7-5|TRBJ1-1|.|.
CVRSLAFGGADTEAFF
TGTGTCAGAAGCTTAGCGTTTGGGGGCGCGGACACTGAAGCTTTCTTT
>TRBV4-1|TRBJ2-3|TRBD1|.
CASSPQGTTDTQYF
TGCGCCAGCAGCCCACAGGGGACCACAGATACGCAGTATTTT
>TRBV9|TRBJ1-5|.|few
CASSVGNQPQHF
TGTGCCAGCAGCGTGGGGAATCAGCCCCAGCATTTT
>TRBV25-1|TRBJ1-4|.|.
CASSEFGRTGKLFF
TGTGCCAGCAGTGAATTCGGACGTACGGGGAAACTGTTTTTT
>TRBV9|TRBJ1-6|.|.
CASSAGALGGIHSPLHF
TGTGCCAGCAGCGCCGGGGCCTTGGGAGGGATTCATTCACCCCTCCACTTT
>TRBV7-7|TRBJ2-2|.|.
CASSFKSSGELFF
TGTGCCAGCAGCTTTAAATCTTCCGGGGAGCTGTTTTTT
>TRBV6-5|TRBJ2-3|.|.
CASSSKGTDTQYF
TGTGCCAGCAGTTCCAAAGGGACCGATACGCAGTATTTT
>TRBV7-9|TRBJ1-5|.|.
CASSQGPGSNQPQHF
TGTGCCAGCAGCCAGGGCCCCGGGAGCAATCAGCCCCAGCATTTT
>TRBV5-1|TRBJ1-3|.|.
CASSLASGTPGNTIYF
TGCGCCAGCAGCTTGGCGTCGGGGACGCCCGGAAACACCATATATTTT
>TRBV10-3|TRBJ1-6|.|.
CAINKGSPLHF
TGTGCCATCAATAAGGGCTCACCCCTCCACTTT
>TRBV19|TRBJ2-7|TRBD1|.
CASSPRGRLYSYEQYF
TGTGCCAGTAGCCCCAGGGGGCGTTTATACTCCTACGAGCAGTACTTC
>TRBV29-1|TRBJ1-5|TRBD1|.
CSVLGQADQPQHF
TGCAGCGTCCTGGGACAGGCGGATCAGCCCCAGCATTTT
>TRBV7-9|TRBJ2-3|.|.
CASSRGDTQYF
TGTGCCAGCAGCCGAGGGGATACGCAGTATTTT
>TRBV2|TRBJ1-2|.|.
CASEVRDGYTF
TGTGCCAGCGAGGTCCGCGATGGCTACACCTTC
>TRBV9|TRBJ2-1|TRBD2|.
CASSAILAGGPGEQFF
TGTGCCAGCAGCGCGATTCTAGCGGGGGGGCCAGGTGAGCAGTTCTTC
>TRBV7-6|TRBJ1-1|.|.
CASSLEEGTEAFF
TGTGCCAGCAGCTTAGAGGAGGGTACTGAAGCTTTCTTT
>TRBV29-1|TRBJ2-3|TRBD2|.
CSVRRGGADTQYF
TGCAGCGTTCGACGGGGAGGGGCAGATACGCAGTATTTT
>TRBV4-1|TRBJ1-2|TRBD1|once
CASSQAGTGANYGYTF
TGCGCCAGCAGCCAAGCCGGGACAGGAGCGAACTATGGCTACACCTTC
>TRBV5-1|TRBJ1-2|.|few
CASREGTANYGYTF
TGCGCCAGCAGGGAAGGGACGGCCAACTATGGCTACACCTTC
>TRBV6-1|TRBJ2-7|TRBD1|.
CASSLQGSGEQYF
TGTGCCAGCAGTTTACAGGGGTCAGGCGAGCAGTACTTC
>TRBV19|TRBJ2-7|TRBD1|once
CASSKTGAETYEQYF
TGTGCCAGTAGCAAGACAGGGGCGGAGACCTACGAGCAGTACTTC
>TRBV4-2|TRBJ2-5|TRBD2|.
CASSQDVLAGGRGETQYF
TGTGCCAGCAGCCAAGATGTGCTAGCGGGAGGGAGGGGTGAGACCCAGTACTTC
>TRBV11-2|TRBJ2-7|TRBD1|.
CASSLEFGQGSYEQYF
TGTGCCAGCAGCTTAGAGTTCGGACAGGGATCCTACGAGCAGTACTTC
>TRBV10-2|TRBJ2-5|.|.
CASSESGGGQETQYF
TGCGCCAGCAGTGAGTCAGGGGGGGGACAAGAGACCCAGTACTTC
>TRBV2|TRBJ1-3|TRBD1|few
CASSGQGAGNTIYF
TGTGCCAGCAGCGGACAGGGCGCTGGAAACACCATATATTTT
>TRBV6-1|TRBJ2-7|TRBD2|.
CASSGQTSGNNEQYF
TGTGCCAGCAGTGGCCAGACTAGCGGGAACAACGAGCAGTACTTC
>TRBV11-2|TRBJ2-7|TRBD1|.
CASSIRDRDIYEQYF
TGTGCCAGCAGCATCCGGGACAGGGACATCTACGAGCAGTACTTC
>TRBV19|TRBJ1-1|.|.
CASSKGQRNTEAFF
TGTGCCAGTAGTAAGGGACAAAGGAACACTGAAGCTTTCTTT
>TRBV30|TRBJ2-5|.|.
CAWSVRRFQETQYF
TGTGCCTGGAGTGTTAGACGCTTCCAAGAGACCCAGTACTTC
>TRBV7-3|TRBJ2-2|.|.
CASSLIAGSTGELFF
TGTGCCAGCAGCTTAATCGCGGGGAGTACCGGGGAGCTGTTTTTT
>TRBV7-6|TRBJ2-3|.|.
CASSFVGRDTQYF
TGTGCCAGCAGCTTCGTCGGGAGAGATACGCAGTATTTT
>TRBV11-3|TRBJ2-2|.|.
CASSRDAPGAGELFF
TGTGCCAGCAGCCGAGATGCCCCAGGCGCCGGGGAGCTGTTTTTT
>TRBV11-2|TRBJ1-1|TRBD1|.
CASSKTGATEAFF
TGTGCCAGCAGCAAGACAGGGGCCACTGAAGCTTTCTTT
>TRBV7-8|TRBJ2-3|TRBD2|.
CASRVAGVNTQYF
TGTGCCAGCAGGGTAGCGGGAGTGAATACGCAGTATTTT
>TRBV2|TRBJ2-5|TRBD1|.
CASRGRWTGGNQETQYF
TGTGCCAGCAGGGGCCGATGGACAGGGGGAAATCAAGAGACCCAGTACTTC
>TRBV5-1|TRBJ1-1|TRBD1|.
CASSLAGTGRGDTEAFF
TGCGCCAGCAGCTTGGCCGGGACAGGGCGAGGGGACACTGAAGCTTTCTTT
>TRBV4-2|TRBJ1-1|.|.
CASSQEFTNTEAFF
TGTGCCAGCAGCCAAGAGTTTACGAACACTGAAGCTTTCTTT
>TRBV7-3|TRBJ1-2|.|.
CASSLTAGVGYTF
TGTGCCAGCAGCTTAACGGCAGGGGTTGGCTACACCTTC
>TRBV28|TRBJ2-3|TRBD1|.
CASGSQGAEAPDTQYF
TGTGCCAGCGGATCTCAGGGGGCCGAGGCGCCAGATACGCAGTATTTT
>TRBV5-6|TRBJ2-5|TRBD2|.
CASSLRTSGGAWETQYF
TGTGCCAGCAGCTTACGGACTAGCGGGGGGGCTTGGGAGACCCAGTACTTC
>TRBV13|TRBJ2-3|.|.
CASSLSGLANSTDTQYF
TGTGCCAGCAGCTTAAGCGGGCTAGCGAATAGCACAGATACGCAGTATTTT
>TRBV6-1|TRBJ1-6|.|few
CASTETRNSPLHF
TGTGCCAGCACAGAGACAAGGAATTCACCCCTCCACTTT
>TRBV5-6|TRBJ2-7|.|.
CASSLQEPGRRNHEQYF
TGTGCCAGCAGCTTACAGGAACCGGGCCGGCGGAACCACGAGCAGTACTTC
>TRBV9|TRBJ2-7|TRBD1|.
CASSNTGGSYEQYF
TGTGCCAGCAGCAATACAGGGGGCTCCTACGAGCAGTACTTC
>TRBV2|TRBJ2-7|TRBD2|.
CASTRSGTKDYEQYF
TGTGCCAGCACCAGGAGCGGGACTAAGGACTACGAGCAGTACTTC
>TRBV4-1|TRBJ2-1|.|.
CASSPLGKTTEQFF
TGCGCCAGCAGCCCCCTAGGGAAAACCACTGAGCAGTTCTTC
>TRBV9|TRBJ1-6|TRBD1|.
CASSVSGGNNSPLHF
TGTGCCAGCAGCGTATCAGGGGGGAATAATTCACCCCTCCACTTT
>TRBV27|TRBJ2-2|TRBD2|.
CAPGLAGHTGELFF
TGTGCCCCCGGACTAGCGGGTCACACCGGGGAGCTGTTTTTT